Below are 26 T cell receptor beta chains sequenced from a single sample in a study of cytomegalovirus exposure and HLA in healthy donors (dated by TCRdb to the late 2010s). The library was made by the immunoSEQ multiplex PCR assay. The multiplex PCR relied on a mix of 60 forward primers for TCR Vbeta segments and 13 reverse primers for TCR Jbeta segments. TCRdb retrieved this table from immuneACCESS and kept in-frame rearrangements only. Not all clones are present; in checked studies, unresolved V genes account for under half, and no reason is known for the remainder. This sample is represented by more than 95,000 clones; over 65% of them were singletons. The leading ten clones occupy about 1.9% of the sample. Sequenced material: PBMCs. The receptors were gathered from a man aged 45-60 years in good health and CMV-seronegative.

In its sample, this clone was seen once. The CDR3 sequence is CASFFRGTTGELFF. For the CDR3, the DNA is TGTGCCAGCTTTTTCCGGGGGACTACCGGGGAGCTGTTTTTT. The chain combines TRBV6-1 with TRBJ2-2; the D gene is possibly TRBD2 (6 bases). Germline loops: CDR1 MNHNS, CDR2 SASEGT. This CDR3 is built from 14 residues. V was trimmed by 8 bases and J by 5 bases, leaving 15 bases between them.

This chain's CDR3 is CAAAGHNEQFF. The CDR3 DNA follows: TGTGCCGCCGCGGGCCACAATGAGCAGTTCTTC. The chain couples TRBV6-5 to TRBJ2-1; perhaps TRBD2 as D (5 bases). Trimming removed 11 bases at V and 5 bases at J, with 10 bases between. The CDR3 spans 11 residues. Germline values: CDR1 MNHEY, CDR2 SVGAGI.

V is TRBV19 and J is TRBJ1-1; 7 bases align to TRBD1. CDR1 is LNHDA, CDR2 SQIVND, per germline (reference sequence). V shed 7 bases, J shed 4 bases, and the junction held 6 bases outside the gene matches. The CDR3 is made up of 13 amino acids. The CDR3 reads CASTRQGRTEAFF. The DNA of the CDR3 is TGTGCCAGTACCAGACAGGGACGCACTGAAGCTTTCTTT.

The V gene is TRBV4-2, the J gene TRBJ2-1, with D possibly matching TRBD2 (7 bases). The CDR3 is 14 amino acids. Germline loops: CDR1 LGHNA, CDR2 YNFKEQ. Trimming stripped 4 bases from V and 5 bases from J, with 12 bases between. CDR3 coding DNA: TGTGCCAGCAGCCGTCGAGGGGGGGACAATGAGCAGTTCTTC. As protein: CASSRRGGDNEQFF.

This clone was counted a single time. This chain joins TRBV9 and TRBJ1-5; perhaps TRBD1 as D (5 bases). This CDR3 contains 16 residues. CDR1 and CDR2 from the germline V gene are SGDLS and YYNGEE. Trimming stripped 3 bases from V and 3 bases from J, with 16 bases between. The CDR3 sequence is CASSAGGGFDNQPQHF. CDR3 DNA sequence: TGTGCCAGCAGCGCCGGGGGAGGGTTCGACAATCAGCCCCAGCATTTT.

The chain carries TRBV10-3 and TRBJ1-5; 9 nucleotides match TRBD1. CDR1 is ENHRY, CDR2 SYGVKD, per germline. CDR3 size: 14 residues. V gave up 3 bases and J gave up 7 bases; unmatched junction bases: 4. CDR3 nucleotide sequence: TGTGCCATCAGTGAAGGACAGGGGAGACAGCCCCAGCATTTT. Protein: CAISEGQGRQPQHF.

In this sample, this clone turned up once. This chain uses TRBV6-5 with TRBJ1-2; TRBD1 agrees at 7 bases. The germline CDR1 and CDR2 sequences are MNHEY and SVGAGI. The CDR3 sequence is 14 residues long. Trimming at V came to 2 bases and at J to 4 bases, leaving 4 bases not matched to a gene. Here the CDR3 reads CASSYDGQAYGYTF. Here the CDR3 DNA reads TGTGCCAGCAGTTACGACGGACAGGCCTATGGCTACACCTTC.

The V call is TRBV5-8, the J call TRBJ2-7; D is possibly TRBD2 (5 bases). The germline V gene encodes CDR1 SGHTS and CDR2 YDEGEE. V lost 4 bases and J 7 bases, leaving 18 bases between the germline ends. This CDR3 region has 14 residues. The chain's CDR3 is CASSADLNRGEQYV. The CDR3 nucleotides read TGTGCCAGCAGCGCGGACCTTAATCGGGGTGAGCAGTACGTC.

The chain carries TRBV4-2 and TRBJ2-2; D uncertain. Per germline, CDR1 LGHNA and CDR2 YNFKEQ. This CDR3 comprises 15 residues. The V gene lost 2 bases and the J gene lost 3 bases, with 10 bases spanning the gap. The CDR3 region has the DNA TGTGCCAGCAGCCAACCAAACAGAGACACCGGGGAGCTGTTTTTT. Residues: CASSQPNRDTGELFF.

Points on this clone: The sample contains more than one DNA sequence encoding this CDR3. The gene calls are TRBV6-5 and TRBJ1-4; 7 bases agree with TRBD1. CDR1 is MNHEY, CDR2 SVGAGI, per germline. The CDR3 is made up of 14 amino acids. V was pared by 6 bases and J by 8 bases, with 9 bases of the junction left unmatched. In DNA, the CDR3 is TGTGCCAGCAGCAAAAGACAGGGTTGGGAAAAACTGTTTTTT. Amino acids: CASSKRQGWEKLFF.

Only a few counts were recorded for this clone. The chain links TRBV4-1 to TRBJ1-5; D is ambiguous. The V end was cut by 0 bases, the J end by 9 bases, with 9 bases between. Per the germline V gene, CDR1 is MGHRA and CDR2 is YSYEKL. The CDR3 is made up of 13 amino acids. The CDR3 DNA follows: TGCGCCAGCAGCCAAGATCAAAGCTGGCCCCAGCATTTT. It translates to CASSQDQSWPQHF.

This rearrangement joins TRBV18 to TRBJ1-2, with a weak D call TRBD1 (6 bases). The CDR3 totals 15 residues. Germline CDR1 is KGHSH and CDR2 is LQKENI. Deletions cut 0 bases from V and 8 bases from J, with 16 bases between. The CDR3 region is CASSPPSGDSRGYTF. CDR3 DNA: TGTGCCAGCTCACCACCTTCAGGGGATTCACGCGGCTACACCTTC.

This chain connects TRBV28 to TRBJ1-2; D gene ambiguous. The CDR3 consists of 12 residues. Between the trimmed V and J ends, which lost 4 bases and 6 bases, there was a span of 9 bases. The V gene's germline CDR1 is MDHEN and CDR2 SYDVKM. CDR3 bases: TGTGCCAGCAGTTCGAGGTTGGATGGCTACACCTTC. Translating gives CASSSRLDGYTF.

The chain employs TRBV7-2 and TRBJ1-2; D is unresolved. Germline CDR1 is SGHTA and CDR2 is FQGNSA. V was cut by 3 bases and J by 0 bases, with 20 bases left in between. This CDR3 comprises 18 residues. Here the CDR3 DNA reads TGTGCCAGCAGCTTCAGCCGGGATCCAAATCGAGCTAACTATGGCTACACCTTC. Translating gives CASSFSRDPNRANYGYTF.

With respect to this clone: The same CDR3 can be traced to other DNA sequences in this sample. The chain is built from TRBV5-1 and TRBJ1-1; 10 bases align to TRBD1. After removal of 2 bases from V and 4 bases from J, the junction contained 5 bases not matched to a gene. This CDR3 is built from 15 residues. Germline values: CDR1 SGHRS, CDR2 YFSETQ. CDR3 residues: CASSLGDRGATEAFF. The CDR3 region has the DNA TGCGCCAGCAGCTTAGGGGACAGGGGAGCCACTGAAGCTTTCTTT.

This clone was counted a few times. The chain combines TRBV2 with TRBJ1-3; tentatively, D is TRBD1 (5 bases). V was clipped by 7 bases and J by 3 bases, with 19 bases between them. Germline values: CDR1 SNHLY, CDR2 FYNNEI. This CDR3 has 16 residues. DNA for the CDR3: TGTGCCAGCAATGCGTGGGGAGGGACTGTTGGAAACACCATATATTTT. Translated: CASNAWGGTVGNTIYF.

The rearrangement links TRBV28 to TRBJ2-3; D is ambiguous. Germline lookup yields CDR1 MDHEN and CDR2 SYDVKM. V lost 6 bases, J lost 2 bases, and 12 bases lay in between. CDR3 length equals 14 residues. The CDR3 reads CASSLSRVTDTQYF. The CDR3 DNA follows: TGTGCCAGCAGCCTCTCCCGGGTCACAGATACGCAGTATTTT.

This clone has only a few counts. The V gene is TRBV30, the J gene TRBJ1-2, with a weak D call TRBD1 (5 bases). Germline CDR1 is GTSNPN and CDR2 is SVGIG (reference sequence). The CDR3 has 13 residues. V dropped 7 bases and J dropped 5 bases, with 17 bases sitting between them. The CDR3 spells CASGDSMGYGYTF. Here the CDR3 DNA reads TGTGCCTCCGGGGACTCCATGGGGTATGGCTACACCTTC.

With respect to this clone: At one of its ends the junction is not consistent with the germline gene, which may arise from a read error. This sequence joins TRBV7-9 and TRBJ2-1; TRBD1 is a possible D gene (5 bases). CDR1 is SEHNR and CDR2 is FQNEAQ in the germline V gene (reference sequence). The CDR3 totals 17 residues. The CDR3 region is CSSSPKGQGNSYNEQFF. CDR3 coding DNA: TGTTCCAGCAGCCCCAAAGGGCAGGGTAACTCGTACAATGAGCAGTTCTTC. Drawing the rest from reference TRBV7-9 and TRBJ2-1, the complete variable domain is DTGVSQNPRHKITKRGQNVTFRCDPISEHNRLYWYRQTLGQGPEFLTYFQNEAQLEKSRLLSDRFSAERPKGSFSTLEIQRTEQGDSAMYLCSSSPKGQGNSYNEQFFGPGTRLTVL.

This clone was recorded only once. The chain joins TRBV5-6 to TRBJ1-1; D uncertain. Trimming took 0 bases from V and 1 from J, leaving 7 bases between them. The CDR3 covers 14 residues. The germline V gene encodes CDR1 SGHDT and CDR2 YYEEEE. CDR3 sequence (DNA): TGTGCCAGCAGCTTGGGCCACAGGAACACTGAAGCTTTCTTT. Translated: CASSLGHRNTEAFF.

This rearrangement joins TRBV5-1 to TRBJ2-1; 7 nucleotides agree with TRBD1. Germline CDR1 reads SGHRS; CDR2 reads YFSETQ. J lost 10 bases, V lost 4 bases, and 5 bases had no gene match. The CDR3 contains 12 residues. The CDR3 reads CASSTYRGEQFF. As DNA, the CDR3 is TGCGCCAGCAGCACCTACAGGGGCGAGCAGTTCTTC.

This clone has more than one count but fewer than ten. At one of its ends the junction is not consistent with the germline gene, which may arise from a read error. This sequence joins TRBV7-9 and TRBJ2-5; 9 nucleotides match TRBD2. Germline CDR1 and CDR2: SEHNR and FQNEAQ (reference sequence). CDR3 length equals 17 residues. The CDR3 sequence: CSSSLAGEGPLKETQYF. The CDR3 DNA is TGTTCCAGCAGCTTAGCGGGGGAGGGCCCCCTGAAAGAGACCCAGTACTTC.

The V and J genes are TRBV7-8 and TRBJ1-5, with 8 bases aligning to TRBD1. J lost 6 bases, V lost 4 bases, and 14 bases had no gene match. The CDR3 is 17 residues long. CDR1 is SGHVS and CDR2 is FQNEAQ in the germline V gene. The CDR3 sequence: CASSSKRTGQARQPQHF. The CDR3 DNA reads as TGTGCCAGCAGCTCTAAGAGGACAGGGCAGGCGCGTCAGCCCCAGCATTTT.

The chain joins TRBV28 to TRBJ2-7, with 8 positions matching TRBD2. J was trimmed by 4 bases and V by 7 bases; bases with no gene match: 3. Germline V gene data show CDR1 as MDHEN and CDR2 as SYDVKM. This CDR3 is built from 12 residues. In DNA, the CDR3 is TGTGCCAGCACAGCGGGGGATTACGAGCAGTACGTC. Amino acid sequence: CASTAGDYEQYV.

This chain joins TRBV11-2 and TRBJ2-7, with D perhaps matching TRBD1 (6 bases). The V end lost 1 base, the J end lost 7 bases, and 14 bases lay between the germline ends. Germline values: CDR1 SGHAT, CDR2 FQNNGV. The CDR3 length is 14 residues. The CDR3 DNA reads TGTGCCAGCAGCTTAGGTGCAGGGGCCGGGGAGCAGTACGTC. Translated, it gives CASSLGAGAGEQYV.

The chain combines TRBV28 with TRBJ1-2; TRBD1 is a possible D gene (5 bases). V was shortened by 8 bases and J by 7 bases, with 20 bases between the two germline ends. In germline, CDR1 is MDHEN, CDR2 SYDVKM. The CDR3 contains 14 residues. CDR3 region: CASSGAGLQSGYTF. As DNA, the CDR3 is TGTGCCAGCTCTGGGGCTGGGTTGCAGAGTGGCTACACCTTC.